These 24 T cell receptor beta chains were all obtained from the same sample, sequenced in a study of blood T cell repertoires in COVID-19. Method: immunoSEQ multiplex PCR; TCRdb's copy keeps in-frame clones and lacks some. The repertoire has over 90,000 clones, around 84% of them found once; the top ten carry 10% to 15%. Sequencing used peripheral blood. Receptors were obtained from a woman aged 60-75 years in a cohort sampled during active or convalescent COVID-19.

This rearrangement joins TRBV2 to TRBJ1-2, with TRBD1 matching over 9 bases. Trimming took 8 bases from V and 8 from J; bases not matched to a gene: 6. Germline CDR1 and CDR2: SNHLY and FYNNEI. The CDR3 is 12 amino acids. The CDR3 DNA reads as TGTGCCAGCGACAGGGGGGGCAGCGGCTACACCTTC. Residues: CASDRGGSGYTF. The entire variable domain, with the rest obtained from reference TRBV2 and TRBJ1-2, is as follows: EPEVTQTPSHQVTQMGQEVILRCVPISNHLYFYWYRQILGQKVEFLVSFYNNEISEKSEIFDDQFSVERPDGSNFTLKIRSTKLEDSAMYFCASDRGGSGYTFGSGTRLTVV.

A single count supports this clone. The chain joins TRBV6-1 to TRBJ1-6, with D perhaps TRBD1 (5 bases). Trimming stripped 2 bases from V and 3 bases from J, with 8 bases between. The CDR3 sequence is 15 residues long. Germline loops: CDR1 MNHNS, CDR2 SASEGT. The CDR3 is CASSELGVYNSPLHF. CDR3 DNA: TGTGCCAGCAGTGAACTAGGGGTCTATAATTCACCCCTCCACTTT.

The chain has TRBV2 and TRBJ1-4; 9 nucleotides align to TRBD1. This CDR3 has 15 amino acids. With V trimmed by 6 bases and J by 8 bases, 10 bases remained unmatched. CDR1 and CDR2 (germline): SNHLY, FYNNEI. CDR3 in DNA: TGTGCCAGCAGGACTTTACAGGGGGCGGGCGAAAAACTGTTTTTT. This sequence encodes CASRTLQGAGEKLFF.

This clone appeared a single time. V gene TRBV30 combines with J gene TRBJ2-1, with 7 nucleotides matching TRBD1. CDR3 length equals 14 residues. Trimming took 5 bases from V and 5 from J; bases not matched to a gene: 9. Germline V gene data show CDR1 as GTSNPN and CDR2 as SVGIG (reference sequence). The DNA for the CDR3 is TGTGCCTGGGAACCGGGACAGCTGAACAATGAGCAGTTCTTC. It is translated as CAWEPGQLNNEQFF.

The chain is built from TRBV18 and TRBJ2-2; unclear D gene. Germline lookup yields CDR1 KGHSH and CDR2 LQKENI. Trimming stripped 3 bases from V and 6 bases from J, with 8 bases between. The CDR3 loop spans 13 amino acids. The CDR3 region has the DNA TGTGCCAGCTCACCTTCTCAGGCCGGGGAGCTGTTTTTT. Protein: CASSPSQAGELFF.

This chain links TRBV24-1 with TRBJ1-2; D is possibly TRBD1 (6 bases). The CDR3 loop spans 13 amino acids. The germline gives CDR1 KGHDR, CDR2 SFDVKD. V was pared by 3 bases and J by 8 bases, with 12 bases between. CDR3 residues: CATSDRGAGGYTF. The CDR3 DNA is TGTGCCACCAGTGATCGGGGGGCTGGGGGCTACACCTTC.

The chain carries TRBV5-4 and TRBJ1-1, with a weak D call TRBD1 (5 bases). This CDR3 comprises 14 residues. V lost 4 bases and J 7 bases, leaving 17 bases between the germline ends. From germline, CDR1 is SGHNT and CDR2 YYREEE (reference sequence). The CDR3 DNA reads TGTGCCAGCAGCACGTCGCAGGGATCAAGTGAAGCTTTCTTT. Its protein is CASSTSQGSSEAFF.

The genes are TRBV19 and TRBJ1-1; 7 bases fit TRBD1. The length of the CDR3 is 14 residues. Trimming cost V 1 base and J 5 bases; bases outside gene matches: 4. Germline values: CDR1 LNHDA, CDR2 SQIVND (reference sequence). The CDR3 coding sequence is TGTGCCAGTAGTATAGCGGGACAGCCGACTGAAGCTTTCTTT. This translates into CASSIAGQPTEAFF.

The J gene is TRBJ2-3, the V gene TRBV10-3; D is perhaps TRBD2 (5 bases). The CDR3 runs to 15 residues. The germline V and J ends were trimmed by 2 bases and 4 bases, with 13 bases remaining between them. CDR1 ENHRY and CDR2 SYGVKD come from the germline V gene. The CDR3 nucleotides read TGTGCCATCAGTGAGCGGGGATTGAGCCCAGATACGCAGTATTTT. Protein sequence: CAISERGLSPDTQYF.

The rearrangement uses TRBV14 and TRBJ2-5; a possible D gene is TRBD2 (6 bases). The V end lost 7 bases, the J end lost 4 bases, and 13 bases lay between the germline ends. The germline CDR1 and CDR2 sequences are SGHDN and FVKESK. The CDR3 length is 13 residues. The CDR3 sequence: CASTPPGVETQYF. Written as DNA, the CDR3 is TGTGCCAGCACCCCCCCGGGGGTAGAGACCCAGTACTTC.

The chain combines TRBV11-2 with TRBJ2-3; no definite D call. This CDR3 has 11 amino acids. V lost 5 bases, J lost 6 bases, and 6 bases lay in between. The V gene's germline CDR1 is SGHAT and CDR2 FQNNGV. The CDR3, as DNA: TGTGCCAGCAGCCCTAGGGATACGCAGTATTTT. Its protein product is CASSPRDTQYF.

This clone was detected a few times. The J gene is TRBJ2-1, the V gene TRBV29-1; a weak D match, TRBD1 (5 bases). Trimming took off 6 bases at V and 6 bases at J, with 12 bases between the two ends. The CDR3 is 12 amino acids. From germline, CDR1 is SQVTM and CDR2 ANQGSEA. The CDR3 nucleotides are TGCAGCGTGTGGGGCTGGGCCAATGAGCAGTTCTTC. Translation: CSVWGWANEQFF.

CDR3 bases: TGTGCCAGCAGCTTAGCGATGCGGGGGACTGAAGCTTTCTTT. It is translated as CASSLAMRGTEAFF. The chain has TRBV7-9 and TRBJ1-1; a possible D gene is TRBD1 (5 bases). The CDR3 runs 14 residues. V dropped 0 bases and J dropped 5 bases, with 10 bases sitting between them. Germline loops: CDR1 SEHNR, CDR2 FQNEAQ (reference sequence).

CDR3 coding DNA: TGTGCCAGCTCGTCGAGGGAGAGGCAAGAGACCCAGTACTTC. Translating gives CASSSRERQETQYF. The chain links TRBV28 to TRBJ2-5, with D perhaps TRBD2 (5 bases). Germline CDR1 is MDHEN and CDR2 is SYDVKM. The CDR3 has 14 residues. V was shortened by 8 bases and J by 2 bases, with 15 bases between the two germline ends.

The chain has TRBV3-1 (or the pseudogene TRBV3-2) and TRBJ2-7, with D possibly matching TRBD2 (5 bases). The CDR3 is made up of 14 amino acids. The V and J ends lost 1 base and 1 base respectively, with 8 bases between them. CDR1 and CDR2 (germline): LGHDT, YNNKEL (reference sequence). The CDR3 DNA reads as TGTGCCAGCAGCCAAGTCCAGCGGTCCTACGAGCAGTACTTC. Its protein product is CASSQVQRSYEQYF.

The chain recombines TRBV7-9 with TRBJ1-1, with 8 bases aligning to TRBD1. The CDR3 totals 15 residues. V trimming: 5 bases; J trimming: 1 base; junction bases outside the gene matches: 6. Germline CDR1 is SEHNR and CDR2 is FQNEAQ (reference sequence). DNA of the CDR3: TGTGCCAGCAGCACCTACGACAGGGGGAACACTGAAGCTTTCTTT. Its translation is CASSTYDRGNTEAFF.

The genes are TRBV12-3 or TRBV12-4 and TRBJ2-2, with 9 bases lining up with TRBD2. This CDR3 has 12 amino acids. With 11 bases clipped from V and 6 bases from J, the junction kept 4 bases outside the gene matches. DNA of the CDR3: TGTGCCGAGACTAGCGGCGCCGGGGAGCTGTTTTTT. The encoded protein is CAETSGAGELFF.

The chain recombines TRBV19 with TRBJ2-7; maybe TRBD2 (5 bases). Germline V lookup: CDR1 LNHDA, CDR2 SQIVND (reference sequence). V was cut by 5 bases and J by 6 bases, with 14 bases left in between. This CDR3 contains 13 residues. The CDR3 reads CASSGRAAVEQYF. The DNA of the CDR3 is TGTGCCAGTAGTGGGCGGGCGGCGGTCGAGCAGTACTTC.

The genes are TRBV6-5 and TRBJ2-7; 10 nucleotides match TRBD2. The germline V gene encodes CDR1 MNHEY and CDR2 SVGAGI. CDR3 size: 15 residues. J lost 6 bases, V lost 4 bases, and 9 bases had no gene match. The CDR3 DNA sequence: TGTGCCAGCAGTTTGAGCGGGGGGGCCGCAGGCGAGCAGTACTTC. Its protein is CASSLSGGAAGEQYF.

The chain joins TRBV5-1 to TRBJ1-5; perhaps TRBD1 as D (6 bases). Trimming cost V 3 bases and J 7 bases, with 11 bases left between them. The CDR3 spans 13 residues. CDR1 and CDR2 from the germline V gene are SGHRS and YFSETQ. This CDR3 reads CASSWGQGQPQHF. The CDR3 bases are TGCGCCAGCAGCTGGGGGCAGGGCCAGCCCCAGCATTTT.

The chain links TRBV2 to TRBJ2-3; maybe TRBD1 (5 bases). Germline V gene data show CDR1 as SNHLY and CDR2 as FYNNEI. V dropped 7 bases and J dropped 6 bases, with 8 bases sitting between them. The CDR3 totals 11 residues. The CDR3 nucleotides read TGTGCCAGCAAGGGGTACGATACGCAGTATTTT. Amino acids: CASKGYDTQYF.

In DNA, the CDR3 is TGTGCCAGCACCCTATACAATGAGCAGTTCTTC. Translated: CASTLYNEQFF. This chain joins TRBV6-5 and TRBJ2-1, with unresolved D. Between the trimmed V and J ends, which lost 7 bases and 4 bases, there was a span of 5 bases. CDR1 and CDR2 (germline): MNHEY, SVGAGI. The CDR3 length is 11 residues.

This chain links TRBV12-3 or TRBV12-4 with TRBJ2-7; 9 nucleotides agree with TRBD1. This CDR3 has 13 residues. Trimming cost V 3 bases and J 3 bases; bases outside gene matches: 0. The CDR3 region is CASSLGQGYEQYF. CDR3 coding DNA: TGTGCCAGCAGTTTGGGACAGGGCTACGAGCAGTACTTC.

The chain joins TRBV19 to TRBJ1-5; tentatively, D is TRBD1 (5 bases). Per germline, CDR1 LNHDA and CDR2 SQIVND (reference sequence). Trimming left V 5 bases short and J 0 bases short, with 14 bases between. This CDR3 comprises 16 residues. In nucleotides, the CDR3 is TGTGCCAGTAGTGGGTACAGGTCCCCTAGCAATCAGCCCCAGCATTTT. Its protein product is CASSGYRSPSNQPQHF.